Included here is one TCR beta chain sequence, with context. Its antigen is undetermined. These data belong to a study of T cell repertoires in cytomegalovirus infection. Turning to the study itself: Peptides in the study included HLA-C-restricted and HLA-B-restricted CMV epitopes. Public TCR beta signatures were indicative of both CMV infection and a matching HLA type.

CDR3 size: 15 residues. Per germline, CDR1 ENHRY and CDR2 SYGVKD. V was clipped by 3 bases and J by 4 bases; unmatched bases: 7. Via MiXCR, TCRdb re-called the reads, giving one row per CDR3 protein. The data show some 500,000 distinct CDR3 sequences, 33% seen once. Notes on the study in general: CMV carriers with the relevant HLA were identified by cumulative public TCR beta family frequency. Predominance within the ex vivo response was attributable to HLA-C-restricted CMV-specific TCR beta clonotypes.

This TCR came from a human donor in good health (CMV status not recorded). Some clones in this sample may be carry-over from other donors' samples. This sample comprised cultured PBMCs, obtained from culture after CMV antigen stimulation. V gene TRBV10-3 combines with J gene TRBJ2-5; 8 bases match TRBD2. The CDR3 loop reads CAISDPSGSGETQYF. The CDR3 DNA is TGTGCCATCAGTGACCCCAGCGGGAGCGGAGAGACCCAGTACTTC.